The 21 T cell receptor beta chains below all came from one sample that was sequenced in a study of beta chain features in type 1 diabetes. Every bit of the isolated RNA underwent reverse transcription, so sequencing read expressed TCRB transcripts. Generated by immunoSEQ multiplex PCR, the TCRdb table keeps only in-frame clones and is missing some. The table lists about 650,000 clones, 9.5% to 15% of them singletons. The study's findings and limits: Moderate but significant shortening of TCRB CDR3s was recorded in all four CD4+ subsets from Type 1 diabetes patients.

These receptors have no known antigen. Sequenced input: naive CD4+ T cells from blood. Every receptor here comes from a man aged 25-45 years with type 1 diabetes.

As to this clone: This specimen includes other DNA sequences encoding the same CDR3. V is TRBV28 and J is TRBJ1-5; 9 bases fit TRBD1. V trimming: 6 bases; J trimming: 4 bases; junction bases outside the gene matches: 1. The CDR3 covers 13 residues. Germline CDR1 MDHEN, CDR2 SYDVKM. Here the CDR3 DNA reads TGTGCCAGCAGAGGGACAGGGAATCAGCCCCAGCATTTT. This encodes CASRGTGNQPQHF.

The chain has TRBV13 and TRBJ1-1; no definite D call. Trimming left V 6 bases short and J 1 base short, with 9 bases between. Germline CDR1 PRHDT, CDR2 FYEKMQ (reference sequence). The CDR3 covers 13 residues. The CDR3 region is CASSVRRNTEAFF. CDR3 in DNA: TGTGCCAGCAGTGTTCGGAGGAACACTGAAGCTTTCTTT.

This CDR3 is CASSSQGRNIYNEQFF. For the CDR3, the DNA is TGTGCCAGCAGCTCACAGGGGCGAAACATATACAATGAGCAGTTCTTC. V is TRBV7-8 and J is TRBJ2-1; 7 nucleotides agree with TRBD1. The CDR3 is 16 residues long. The germline CDR1 and CDR2 sequences are SGHVS and FQNEAQ. Trimming removed 4 bases from V and 4 bases from J; junction bases left unmatched: 10.

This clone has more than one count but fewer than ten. The DNA for the CDR3 is TGCAGCGTTGTACGGACAGGGAACTATGGCTACACCTTC. As protein: CSVVRTGNYGYTF. V gene TRBV29-1 combines with J gene TRBJ1-2, with TRBD1 identical over 8 bases. CDR3 size: 13 residues. The germline V gene has CDR1 SQVTM and CDR2 ANQGSEA. Germline trimming cut 4 bases from V and 2 bases from J; bases unmatched to any gene: 3.

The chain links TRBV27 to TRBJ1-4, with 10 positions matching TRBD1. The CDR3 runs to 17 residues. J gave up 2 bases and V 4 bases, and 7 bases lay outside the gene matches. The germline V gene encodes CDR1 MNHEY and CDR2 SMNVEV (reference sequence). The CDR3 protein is CASSSGTGVRTNEKLFF. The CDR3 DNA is TGTGCCAGCAGTTCCGGGACAGGGGTGCGGACTAATGAAAAACTGTTTTTT.

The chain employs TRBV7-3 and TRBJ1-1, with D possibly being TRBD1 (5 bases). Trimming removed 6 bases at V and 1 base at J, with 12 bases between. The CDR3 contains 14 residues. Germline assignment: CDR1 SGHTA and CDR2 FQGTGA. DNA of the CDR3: TGTGCCAGCAGTCCGGGACGGACGAACACTGAAGCTTTCTTT. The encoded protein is CASSPGRTNTEAFF.

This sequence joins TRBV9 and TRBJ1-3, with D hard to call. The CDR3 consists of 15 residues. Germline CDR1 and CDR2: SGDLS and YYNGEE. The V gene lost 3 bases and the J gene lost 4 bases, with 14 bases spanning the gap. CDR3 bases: TGTGCCAGCAGCGGTCCCCGGGTTACGGGAAACACCATATATTTT. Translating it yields CASSGPRVTGNTIYF.

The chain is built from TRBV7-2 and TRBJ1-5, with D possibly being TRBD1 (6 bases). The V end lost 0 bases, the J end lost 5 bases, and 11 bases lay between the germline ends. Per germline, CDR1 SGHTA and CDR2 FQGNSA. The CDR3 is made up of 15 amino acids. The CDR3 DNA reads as TGTGCCAGCAGCTTAGCTGTGTCAGGGGATCAGCCCCAGCATTTT. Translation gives CASSLAVSGDQPQHF.

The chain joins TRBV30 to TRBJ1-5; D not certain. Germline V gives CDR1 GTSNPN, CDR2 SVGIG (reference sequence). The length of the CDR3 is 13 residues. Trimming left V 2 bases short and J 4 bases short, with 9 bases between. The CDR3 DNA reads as TGTGCCTGGAGTCAAGACTTTAATCAGCCCCAGCATTTT. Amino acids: CAWSQDFNQPQHF.

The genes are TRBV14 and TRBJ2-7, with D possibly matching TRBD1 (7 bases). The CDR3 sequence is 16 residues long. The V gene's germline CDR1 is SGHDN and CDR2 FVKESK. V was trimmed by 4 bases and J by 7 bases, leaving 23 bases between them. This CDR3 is CASSPPGGGGLREQYF. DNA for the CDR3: TGTGCCAGCAGCCCCCCTGGAGGGGGCGGCCTACGGGAGCAGTACTTC.

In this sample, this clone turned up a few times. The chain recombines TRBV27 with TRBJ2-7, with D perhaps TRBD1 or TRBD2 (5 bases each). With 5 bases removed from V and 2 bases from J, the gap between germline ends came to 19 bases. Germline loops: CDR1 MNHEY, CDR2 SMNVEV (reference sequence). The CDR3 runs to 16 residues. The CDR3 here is CASSPLAGAGPYEQYF. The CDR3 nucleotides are TGTGCCAGCAGTCCCCTGGCGGGTGCAGGGCCCTACGAGCAGTACTTC.

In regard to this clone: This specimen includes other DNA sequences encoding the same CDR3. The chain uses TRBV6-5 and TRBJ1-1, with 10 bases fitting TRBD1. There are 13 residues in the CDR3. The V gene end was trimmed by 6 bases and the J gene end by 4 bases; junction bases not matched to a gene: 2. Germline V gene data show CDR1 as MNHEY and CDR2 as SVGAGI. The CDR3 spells CASRRQGATEAFF. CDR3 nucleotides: TGTGCCAGCAGACGACAGGGGGCCACTGAAGCTTTCTTT.

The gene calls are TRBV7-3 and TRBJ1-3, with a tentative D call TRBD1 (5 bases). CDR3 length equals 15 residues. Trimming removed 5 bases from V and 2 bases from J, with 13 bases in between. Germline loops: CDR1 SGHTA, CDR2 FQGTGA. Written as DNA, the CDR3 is TGTGCCAGCAGCCCGTATGTGGGGCCTGGAAACACCATATATTTT. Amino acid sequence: CASSPYVGPGNTIYF.

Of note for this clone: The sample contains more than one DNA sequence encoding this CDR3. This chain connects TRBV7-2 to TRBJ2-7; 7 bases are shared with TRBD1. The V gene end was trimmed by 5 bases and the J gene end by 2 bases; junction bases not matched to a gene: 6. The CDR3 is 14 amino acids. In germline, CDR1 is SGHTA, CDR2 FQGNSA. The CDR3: CASSPGTVAYEQYF. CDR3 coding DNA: TGTGCCAGCAGCCCCGGGACAGTAGCCTACGAGCAGTACTTC.

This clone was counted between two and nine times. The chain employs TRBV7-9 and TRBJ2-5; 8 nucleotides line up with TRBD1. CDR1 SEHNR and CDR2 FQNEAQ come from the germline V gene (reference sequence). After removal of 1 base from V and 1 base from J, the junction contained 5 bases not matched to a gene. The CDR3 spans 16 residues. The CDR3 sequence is CASSLGQGTSQETQYF. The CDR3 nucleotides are TGTGCCAGCAGCTTAGGACAGGGGACAAGCCAAGAGACCCAGTACTTC.

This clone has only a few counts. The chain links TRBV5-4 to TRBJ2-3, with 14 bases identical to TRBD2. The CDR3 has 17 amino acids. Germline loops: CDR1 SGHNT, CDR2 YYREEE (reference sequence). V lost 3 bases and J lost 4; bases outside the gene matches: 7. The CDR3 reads CASSSGLAGAGADTQYF. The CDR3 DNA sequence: TGTGCCAGCAGCTCGGGACTAGCGGGGGCCGGAGCAGATACGCAGTATTTT.

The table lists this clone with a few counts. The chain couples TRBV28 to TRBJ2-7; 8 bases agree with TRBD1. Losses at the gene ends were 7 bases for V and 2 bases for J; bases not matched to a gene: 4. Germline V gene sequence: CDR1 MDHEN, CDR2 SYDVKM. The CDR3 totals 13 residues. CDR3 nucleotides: TGTGCCAGCATCGGACAGGGCCCCTACGAGCAGTACTTC. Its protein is CASIGQGPYEQYF.

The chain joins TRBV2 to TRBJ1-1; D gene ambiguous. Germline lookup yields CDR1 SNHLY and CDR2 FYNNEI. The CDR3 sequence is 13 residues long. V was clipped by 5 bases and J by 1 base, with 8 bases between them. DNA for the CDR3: TGTGCCAGCAGTCTTTCCCGGAACACTGAAGCTTTCTTT. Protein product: CASSLSRNTEAFF.

In nucleotides, the CDR3 is TGTGCCAGCAGCCTAGGACAGTCGAATCAGCCCCAGCATTTT. Protein product: CASSLGQSNQPQHF. This chain uses TRBV28 with TRBJ1-5; maybe TRBD1 (6 bases). Germline CDR1 MDHEN, CDR2 SYDVKM. The CDR3 covers 14 residues. V was cut by 6 bases and J by 4 bases, with 13 bases left in between.

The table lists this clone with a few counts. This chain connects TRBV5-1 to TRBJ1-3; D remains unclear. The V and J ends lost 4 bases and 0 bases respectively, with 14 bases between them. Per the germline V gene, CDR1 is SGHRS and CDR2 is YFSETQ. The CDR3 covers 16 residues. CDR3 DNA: TGCGCCAGCAGCACAACCGCCGGGAACTCTGGAAACACCATATATTTT. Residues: CASSTTAGNSGNTIYF.

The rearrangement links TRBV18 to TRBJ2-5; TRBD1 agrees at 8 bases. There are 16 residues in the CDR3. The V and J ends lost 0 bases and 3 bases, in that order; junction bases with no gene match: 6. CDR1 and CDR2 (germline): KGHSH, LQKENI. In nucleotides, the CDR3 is TGTGCCAGCTCACCACCGAGGAGACAGGGGAAAGAGACCCAGTACTTC. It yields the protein CASSPPRRQGKETQYF.